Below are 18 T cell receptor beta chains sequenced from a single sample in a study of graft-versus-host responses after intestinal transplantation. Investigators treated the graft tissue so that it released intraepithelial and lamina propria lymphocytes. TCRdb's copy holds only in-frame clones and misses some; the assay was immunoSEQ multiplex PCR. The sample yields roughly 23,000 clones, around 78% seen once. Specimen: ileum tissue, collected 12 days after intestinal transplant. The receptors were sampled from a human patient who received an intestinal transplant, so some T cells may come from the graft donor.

This CDR3 is CASSEGLNYNEQFF. The CDR3 coding sequence is TGTGCCAGCAGTGAGGGACTCAATTACAATGAGCAGTTCTTC. The chain employs TRBV2 and TRBJ2-1; D is possibly TRBD2 (6 bases). CDR1 is SNHLY, CDR2 FYNNEI, per germline. The V gene lost 3 bases and the J gene lost 4 bases, with 10 bases spanning the gap. The CDR3 runs to 14 residues.

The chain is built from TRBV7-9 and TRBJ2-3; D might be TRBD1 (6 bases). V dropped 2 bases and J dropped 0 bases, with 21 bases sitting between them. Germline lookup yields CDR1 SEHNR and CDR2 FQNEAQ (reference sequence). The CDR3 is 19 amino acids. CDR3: CASSLSLFPGQPSTDTQYF. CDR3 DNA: TGTGCCAGCAGCTTATCACTTTTTCCGGGACAACCTAGCACAGATACGCAGTATTTT.

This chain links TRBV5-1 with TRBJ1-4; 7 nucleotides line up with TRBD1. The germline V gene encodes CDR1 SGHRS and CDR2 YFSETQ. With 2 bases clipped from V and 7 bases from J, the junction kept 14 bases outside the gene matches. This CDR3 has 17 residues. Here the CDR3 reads CASSFGETGTVLEKLFF. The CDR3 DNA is TGCGCCAGCAGCTTTGGGGAAACCGGGACAGTTCTTGAAAAACTGTTTTTT.

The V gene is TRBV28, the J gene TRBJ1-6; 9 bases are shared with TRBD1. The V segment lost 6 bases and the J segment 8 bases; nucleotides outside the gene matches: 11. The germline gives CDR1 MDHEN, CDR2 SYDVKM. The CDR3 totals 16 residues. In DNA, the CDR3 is TGTGCCAGCAGCCCCCGGACAGGGGCGCCATATTCACCCCTCCACTTT. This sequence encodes CASSPRTGAPYSPLHF. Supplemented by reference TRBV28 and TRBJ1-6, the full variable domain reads DVKVTQSSRYLVKRTGEKVFLECVQDMDHENMFWYRQDPGLGLRLIYFSYDVKMKEKGDIPEGYSVSREKKERFSLILESASTNQTSMYLCASSPRTGAPYSPLHFGNGTRLTVT.

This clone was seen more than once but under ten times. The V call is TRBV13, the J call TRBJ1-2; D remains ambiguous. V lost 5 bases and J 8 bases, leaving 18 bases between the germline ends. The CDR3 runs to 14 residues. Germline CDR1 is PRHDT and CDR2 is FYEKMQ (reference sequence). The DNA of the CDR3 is TGTGCCAGCAGCGATAACAGCTTCCCGGGGGGCTACACCTTC. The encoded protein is CASSDNSFPGGYTF.

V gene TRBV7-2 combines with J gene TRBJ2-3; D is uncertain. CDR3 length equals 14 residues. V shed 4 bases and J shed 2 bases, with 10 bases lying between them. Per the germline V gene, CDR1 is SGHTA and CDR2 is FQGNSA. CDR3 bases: TGTGCCAGCAGCTACGCAGGCTTCACAGATACGCAGTATTTT. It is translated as CASSYAGFTDTQYF.

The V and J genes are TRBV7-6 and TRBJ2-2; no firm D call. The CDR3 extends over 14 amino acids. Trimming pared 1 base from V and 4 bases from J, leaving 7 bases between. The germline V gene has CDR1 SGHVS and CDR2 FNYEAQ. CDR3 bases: TGTGCCAGCAGCTTAGTTTCCAGCACCGGGGAGCTGTTTTTT. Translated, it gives CASSLVSSTGELFF.

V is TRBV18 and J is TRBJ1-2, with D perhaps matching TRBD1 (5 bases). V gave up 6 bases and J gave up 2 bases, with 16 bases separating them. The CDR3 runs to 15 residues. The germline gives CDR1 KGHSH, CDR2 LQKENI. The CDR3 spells CASSPLGGPNYGYTF. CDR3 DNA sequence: TGTGCCAGCTCGCCCCTGGGGGGACCAAACTATGGCTACACCTTC.

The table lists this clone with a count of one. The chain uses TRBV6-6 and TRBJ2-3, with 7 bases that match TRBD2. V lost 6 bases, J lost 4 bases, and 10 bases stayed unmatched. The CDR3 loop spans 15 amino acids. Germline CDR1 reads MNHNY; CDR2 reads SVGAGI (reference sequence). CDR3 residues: CASSSGLPGSDTQYF. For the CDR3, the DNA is TGTGCCAGCAGCTCGGGACTACCGGGATCAGATACGCAGTATTTT.

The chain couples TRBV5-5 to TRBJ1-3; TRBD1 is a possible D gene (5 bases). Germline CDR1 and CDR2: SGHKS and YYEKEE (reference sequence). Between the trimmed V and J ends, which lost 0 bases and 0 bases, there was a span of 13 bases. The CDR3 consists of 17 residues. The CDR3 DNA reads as TGTGCCAGCAGCTTGGACAGGAGCGGGGACTCTGGAAACACCATATATTTT. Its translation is CASSLDRSGDSGNTIYF.

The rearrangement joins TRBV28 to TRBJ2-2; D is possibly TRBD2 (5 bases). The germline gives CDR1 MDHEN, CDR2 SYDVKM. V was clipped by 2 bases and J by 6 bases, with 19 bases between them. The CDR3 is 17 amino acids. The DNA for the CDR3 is TGTGCCAGCAGTTTAAATAGAGGTGTCCGGCGGGCCGGGGAGCTGTTTTTT. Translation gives CASSLNRGVRRAGELFF.

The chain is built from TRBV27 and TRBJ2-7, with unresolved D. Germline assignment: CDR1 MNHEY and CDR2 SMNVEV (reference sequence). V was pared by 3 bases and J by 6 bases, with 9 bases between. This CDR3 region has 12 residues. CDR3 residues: CASSFLGGEQYF. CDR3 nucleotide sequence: TGTGCCAGCAGTTTCCTCGGCGGCGAGCAGTACTTC.

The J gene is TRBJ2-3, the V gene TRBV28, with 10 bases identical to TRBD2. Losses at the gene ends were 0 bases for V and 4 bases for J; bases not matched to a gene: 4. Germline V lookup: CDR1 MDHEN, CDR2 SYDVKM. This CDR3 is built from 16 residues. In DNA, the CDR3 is TGTGCCAGCAGTTTATGGATAGCGGGAGGAGCAGATACGCAGTATTTT. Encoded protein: CASSLWIAGGADTQYF. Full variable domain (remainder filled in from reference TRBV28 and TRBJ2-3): DVKVTQSSRYLVKRTGEKVFLECVQDMDHENMFWYRQDPGLGLRLIYFSYDVKMKEKGDIPEGYSVSREKKERFSLILESASTNQTSMYLCASSLWIAGGADTQYFGPGTRLTVL.

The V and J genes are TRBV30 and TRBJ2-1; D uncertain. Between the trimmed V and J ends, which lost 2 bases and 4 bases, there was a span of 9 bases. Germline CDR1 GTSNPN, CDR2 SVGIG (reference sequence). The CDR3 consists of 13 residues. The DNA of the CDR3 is TGTGCCTGGAGTCGACAAAAATACAATGAGCAGTTCTTC. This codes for CAWSRQKYNEQFF.

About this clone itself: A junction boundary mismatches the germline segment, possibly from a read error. The DNA for the CDR3 is TGTGCTAGCAGCGACAGGGGGCCAAAAGAGACCCAGTACTTC. The encoded protein is CASSDRGPKETQYF. The V gene is TRBV7-7, the J gene TRBJ2-5; 10 bases are a match to TRBD1. CDR1 is SSHAT, CDR2 FNYEAQ, per germline (reference sequence). The CDR3 is 14 amino acids.

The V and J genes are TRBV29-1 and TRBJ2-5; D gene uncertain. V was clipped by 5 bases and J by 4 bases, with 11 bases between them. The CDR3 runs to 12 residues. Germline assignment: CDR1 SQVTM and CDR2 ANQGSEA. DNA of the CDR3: TGCAGCGTTAAGCCCCATGGAGAGACCCAGTACTTC. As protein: CSVKPHGETQYF.

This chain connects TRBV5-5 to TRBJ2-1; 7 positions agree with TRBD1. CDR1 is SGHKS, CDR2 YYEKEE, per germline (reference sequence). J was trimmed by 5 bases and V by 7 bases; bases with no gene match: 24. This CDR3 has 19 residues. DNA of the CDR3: TGTGCCAGCTCCGCCCGTTGGACAGGAGCATCGAAATTAAACAATGAGCAGTTCTTC. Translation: CASSARWTGASKLNNEQFF.

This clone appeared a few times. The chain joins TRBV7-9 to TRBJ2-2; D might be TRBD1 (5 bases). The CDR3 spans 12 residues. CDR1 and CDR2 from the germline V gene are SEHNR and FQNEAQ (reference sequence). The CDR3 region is CATRVDTGELFF. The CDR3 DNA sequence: TGTGCAACCAGGGTTGACACCGGGGAGCTGTTTTTT.